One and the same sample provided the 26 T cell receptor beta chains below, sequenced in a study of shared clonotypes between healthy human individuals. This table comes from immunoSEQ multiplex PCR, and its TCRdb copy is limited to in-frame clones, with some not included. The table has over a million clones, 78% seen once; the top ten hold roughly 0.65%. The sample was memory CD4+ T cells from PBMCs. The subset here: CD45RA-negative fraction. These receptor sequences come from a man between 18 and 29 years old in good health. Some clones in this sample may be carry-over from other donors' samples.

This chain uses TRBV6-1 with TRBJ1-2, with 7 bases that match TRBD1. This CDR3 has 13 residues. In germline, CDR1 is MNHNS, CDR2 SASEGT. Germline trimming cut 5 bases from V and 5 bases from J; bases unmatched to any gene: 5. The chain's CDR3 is CASSRGQSYGYTF. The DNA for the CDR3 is TGTGCCAGCAGTAGGGGACAGTCTTATGGCTACACCTTC.

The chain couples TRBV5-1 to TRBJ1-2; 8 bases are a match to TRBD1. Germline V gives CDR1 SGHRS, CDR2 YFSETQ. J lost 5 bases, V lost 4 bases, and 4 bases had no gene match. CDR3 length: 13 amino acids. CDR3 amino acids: CASSPGGDYGYTF. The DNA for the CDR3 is TGCGCCAGCAGCCCAGGGGGCGATTATGGCTACACCTTC.

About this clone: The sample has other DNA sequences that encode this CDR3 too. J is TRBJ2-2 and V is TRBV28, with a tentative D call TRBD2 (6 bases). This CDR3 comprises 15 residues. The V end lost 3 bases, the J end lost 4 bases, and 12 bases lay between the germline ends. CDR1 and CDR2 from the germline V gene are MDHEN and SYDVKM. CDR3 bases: TGTGCCAGCAGTTTGGGCGGGGCAGGCACCGGGGAGCTGTTTTTT. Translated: CASSLGGAGTGELFF.

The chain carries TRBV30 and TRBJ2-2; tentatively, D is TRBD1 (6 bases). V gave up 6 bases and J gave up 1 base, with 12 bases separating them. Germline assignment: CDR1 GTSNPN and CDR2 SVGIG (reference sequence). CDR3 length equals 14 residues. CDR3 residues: CACPDRLNTGELFF. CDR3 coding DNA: TGTGCCTGCCCGGACAGATTGAACACCGGGGAGCTGTTTTTT.

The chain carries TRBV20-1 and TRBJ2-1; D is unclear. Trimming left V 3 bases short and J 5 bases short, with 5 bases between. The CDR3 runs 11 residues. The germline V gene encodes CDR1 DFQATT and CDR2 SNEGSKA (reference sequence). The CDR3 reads CSASKNNEQFF. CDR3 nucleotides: TGCAGTGCTAGTAAAAACAATGAGCAGTTCTTC.

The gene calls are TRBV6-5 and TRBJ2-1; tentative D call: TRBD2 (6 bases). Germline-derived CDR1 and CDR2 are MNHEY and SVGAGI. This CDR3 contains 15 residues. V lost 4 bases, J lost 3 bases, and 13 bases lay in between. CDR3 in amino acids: CASSLKPGSYNEQFF. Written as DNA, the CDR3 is TGTGCCAGCAGTTTAAAACCCGGGAGCTACAATGAGCAGTTCTTC.

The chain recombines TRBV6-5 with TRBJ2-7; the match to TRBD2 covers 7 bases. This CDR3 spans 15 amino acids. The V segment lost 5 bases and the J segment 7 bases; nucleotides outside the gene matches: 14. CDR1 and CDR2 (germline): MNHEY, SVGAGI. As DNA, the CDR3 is TGTGCCAGCAGTCCACCCCTGGCGGGAGTGGGAGAGCAGTACTTC. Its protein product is CASSPPLAGVGEQYF.

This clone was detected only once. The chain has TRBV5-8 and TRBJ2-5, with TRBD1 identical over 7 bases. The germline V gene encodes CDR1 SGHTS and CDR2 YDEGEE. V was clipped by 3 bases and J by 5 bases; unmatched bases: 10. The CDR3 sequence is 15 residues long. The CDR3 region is CASSWGQKNKETQYF. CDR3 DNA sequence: TGTGCCAGCAGCTGGGGACAGAAAAATAAGGAGACCCAGTACTTC. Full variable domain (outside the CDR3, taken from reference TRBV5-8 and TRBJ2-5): EAGVTQSPTHLIKTRGQQATLRCSPISGHTSVYWYQQALGLGLQFLLWYDEGEERNRGNFPPRFSGRQFPNYSSELNVNALELEDSALYLCASSWGQKNKETQYFGPGTRLLVL.

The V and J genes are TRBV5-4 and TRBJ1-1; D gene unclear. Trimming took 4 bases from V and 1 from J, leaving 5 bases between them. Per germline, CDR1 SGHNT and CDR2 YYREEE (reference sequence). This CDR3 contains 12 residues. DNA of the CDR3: TGTGCCAGCAGCACGGGGAACACTGAAGCTTTCTTT. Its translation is CASSTGNTEAFF.

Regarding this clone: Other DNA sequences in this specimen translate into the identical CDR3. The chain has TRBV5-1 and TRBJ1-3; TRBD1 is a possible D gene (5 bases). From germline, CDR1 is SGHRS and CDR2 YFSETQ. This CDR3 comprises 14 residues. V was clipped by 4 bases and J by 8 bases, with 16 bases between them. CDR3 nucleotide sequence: TGCGCCAGCAGCCTGCAGGGAGGCAAAGACACCATATATTTT. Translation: CASSLQGGKDTIYF.

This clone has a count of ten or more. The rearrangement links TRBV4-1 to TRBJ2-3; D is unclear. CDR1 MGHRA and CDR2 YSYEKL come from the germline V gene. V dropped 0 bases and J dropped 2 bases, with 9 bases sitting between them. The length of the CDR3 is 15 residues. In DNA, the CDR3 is TGCGCCAGCAGCCAAGAAGGCGTCTACACAGATACGCAGTATTTT. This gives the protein CASSQEGVYTDTQYF.

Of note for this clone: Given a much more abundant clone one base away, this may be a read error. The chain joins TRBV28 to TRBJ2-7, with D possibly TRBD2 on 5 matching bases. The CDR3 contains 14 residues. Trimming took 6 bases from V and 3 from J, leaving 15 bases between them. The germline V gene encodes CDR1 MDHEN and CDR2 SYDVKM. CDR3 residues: CASSQLAGNYEQYF. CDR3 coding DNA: TGTGCCAGCAGCCAACTGGCCGGGAACTACGAGCAGTACTTC.

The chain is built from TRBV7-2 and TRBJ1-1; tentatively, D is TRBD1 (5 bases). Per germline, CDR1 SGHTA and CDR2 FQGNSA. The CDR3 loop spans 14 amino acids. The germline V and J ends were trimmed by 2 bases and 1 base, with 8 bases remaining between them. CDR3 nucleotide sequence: TGTGCCAGCAGCTTACAGGGCGAGAACACTGAAGCTTTCTTT. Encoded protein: CASSLQGENTEAFF.

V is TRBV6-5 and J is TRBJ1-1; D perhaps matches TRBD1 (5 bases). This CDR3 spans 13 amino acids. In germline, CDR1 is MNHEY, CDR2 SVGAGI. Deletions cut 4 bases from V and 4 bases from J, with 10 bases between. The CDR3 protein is CASSFVGGTEAFF. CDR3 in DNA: TGTGCCAGCAGTTTCGTGGGGGGCACTGAAGCTTTCTTT.

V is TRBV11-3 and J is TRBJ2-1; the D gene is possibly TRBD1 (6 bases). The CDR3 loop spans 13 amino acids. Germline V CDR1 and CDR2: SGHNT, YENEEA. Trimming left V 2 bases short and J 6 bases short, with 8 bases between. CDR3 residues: CASSLQGTNEQFF. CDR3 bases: TGTGCCAGCAGCTTACAGGGGACCAATGAGCAGTTCTTC.

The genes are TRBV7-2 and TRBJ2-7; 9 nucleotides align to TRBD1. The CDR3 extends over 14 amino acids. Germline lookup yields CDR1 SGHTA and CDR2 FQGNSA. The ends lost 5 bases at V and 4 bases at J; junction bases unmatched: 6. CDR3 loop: CASSHNRGRYEQYF. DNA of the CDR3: TGTGCCAGCAGCCATAACAGGGGGCGTTACGAGCAGTACTTC.

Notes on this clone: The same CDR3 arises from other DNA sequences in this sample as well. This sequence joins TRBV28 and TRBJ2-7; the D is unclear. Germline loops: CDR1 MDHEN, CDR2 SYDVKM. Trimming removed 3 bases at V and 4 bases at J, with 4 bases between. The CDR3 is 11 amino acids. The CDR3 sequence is CASSLRYEQYF. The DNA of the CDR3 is TGTGCCAGCAGTTTGAGGTACGAGCAGTACTTC.

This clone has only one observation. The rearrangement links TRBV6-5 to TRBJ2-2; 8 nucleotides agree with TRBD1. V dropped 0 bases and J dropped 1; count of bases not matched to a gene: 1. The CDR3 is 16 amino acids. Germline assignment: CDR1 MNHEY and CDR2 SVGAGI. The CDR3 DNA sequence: TGTGCCAGCAGTTACTCGGGACAGGTGAACACCGGGGAGCTGTTTTTT. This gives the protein CASSYSGQVNTGELFF.

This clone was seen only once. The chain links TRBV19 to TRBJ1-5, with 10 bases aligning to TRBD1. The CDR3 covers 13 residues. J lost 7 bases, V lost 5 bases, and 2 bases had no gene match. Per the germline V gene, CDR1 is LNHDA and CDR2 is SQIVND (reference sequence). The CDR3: CASSRTGGQPQHF. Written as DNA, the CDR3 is TGTGCCAGTAGTCGGACAGGGGGGCAGCCCCAGCATTTT.

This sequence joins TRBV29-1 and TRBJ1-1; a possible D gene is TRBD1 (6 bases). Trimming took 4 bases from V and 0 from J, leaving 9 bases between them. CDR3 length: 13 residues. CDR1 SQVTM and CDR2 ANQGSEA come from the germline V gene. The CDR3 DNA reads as TGCAGCGTTGCTTCAGGGGTGAACACTGAAGCTTTCTTT. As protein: CSVASGVNTEAFF.

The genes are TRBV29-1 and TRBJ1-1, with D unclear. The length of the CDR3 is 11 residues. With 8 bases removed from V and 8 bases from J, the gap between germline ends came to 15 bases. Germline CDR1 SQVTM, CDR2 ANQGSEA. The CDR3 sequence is CSIKPGQEAFF. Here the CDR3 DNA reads TGCAGCATAAAGCCCGGGCAGGAAGCTTTCTTT.

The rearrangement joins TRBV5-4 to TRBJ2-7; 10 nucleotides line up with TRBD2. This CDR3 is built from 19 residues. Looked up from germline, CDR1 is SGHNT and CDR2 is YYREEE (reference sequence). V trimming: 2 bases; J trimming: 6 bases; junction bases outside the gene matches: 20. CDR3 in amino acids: CASSLGTAVLAGSMSEQYF. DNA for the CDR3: TGTGCCAGCAGCTTAGGTACTGCAGTACTAGCGGGGAGTATGAGCGAGCAGTACTTC.

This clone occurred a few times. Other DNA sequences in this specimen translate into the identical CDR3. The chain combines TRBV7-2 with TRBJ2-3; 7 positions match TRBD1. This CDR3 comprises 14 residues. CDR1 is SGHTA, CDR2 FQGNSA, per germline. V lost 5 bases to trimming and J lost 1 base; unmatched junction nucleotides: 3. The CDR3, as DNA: TGTGCCAGCAGCCGAGGGGGCGGCACAGATACGCAGTATTTT. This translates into CASSRGGGTDTQYF.

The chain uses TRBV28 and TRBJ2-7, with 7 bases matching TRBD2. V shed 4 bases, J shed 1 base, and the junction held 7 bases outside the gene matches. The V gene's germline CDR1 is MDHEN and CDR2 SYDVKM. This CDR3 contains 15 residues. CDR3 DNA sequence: TGTGCCAGCAGTTCCCGGGACTATTTGTCCTACGAGCAGTACTTC. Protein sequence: CASSSRDYLSYEQYF.

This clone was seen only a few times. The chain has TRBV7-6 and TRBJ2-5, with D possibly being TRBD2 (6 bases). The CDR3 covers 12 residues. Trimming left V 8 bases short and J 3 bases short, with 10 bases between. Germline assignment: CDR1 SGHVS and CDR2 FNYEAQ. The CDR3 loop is CASGEREETQYF. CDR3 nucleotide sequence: TGTGCCAGCGGGGAGCGGGAAGAGACCCAGTACTTC. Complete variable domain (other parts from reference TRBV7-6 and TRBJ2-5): GAGVSQSPRYKVTKRGQDVALRCDPISGHVSLYWYRQALGQGPEFLTYFNYEAQQDKSGLPNDRFSAERPEGSISTLTIQRTEQRDSAMYRCASGEREETQYFGPGTRLLVL.

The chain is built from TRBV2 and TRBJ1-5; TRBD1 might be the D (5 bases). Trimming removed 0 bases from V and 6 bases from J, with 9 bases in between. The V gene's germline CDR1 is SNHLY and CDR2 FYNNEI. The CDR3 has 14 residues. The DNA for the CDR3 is TGTGCCAGCAGTGAAGCACGGGGGATTCAGCCCCAGCATTTT. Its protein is CASSEARGIQPQHF.